This T cell receptor beta chain was retrieved from a study of blood T cell repertoires in COVID-19. Overall study context: Samples representing acute and convalescent COVID-19 were sourced from the United States, Italy and Spain. Nucleic acid was either cDNA or gDNA, and it came from T cells, B-cell-depleted T cells, or PBMCs.

Trimming at V came to 0 bases and at J to 11 bases, leaving 3 bases not matched to a gene. Germline V gene sequence: CDR1 KGHSH, CDR2 LQKENI. The CDR3 sequence is 12 residues long. In the study's own analysis: The authors estimated nucleated cell counts from reference gene primer amplification. Some clones are missing from TCRdb's copy, which holds only in-frame ones; the method was immunoSEQ multiplex PCR. V, J and clone size were drawn from that table, and D and trimming were deduced from the DNA. In the table there are some 80,000 clones, around four fifths of which are singletons. Sequenced material: peripheral blood. The source of this sequence is a human donor in a cohort sampled during active COVID-19. This sequence joins TRBV18 and TRBJ2-7, with 8 bases fitting TRBD1. DNA for the CDR3: TGTGCCAGCTCACCACCGGACAGGGTGGAGTACTTC. It specifies CASSPPDRVEYF.